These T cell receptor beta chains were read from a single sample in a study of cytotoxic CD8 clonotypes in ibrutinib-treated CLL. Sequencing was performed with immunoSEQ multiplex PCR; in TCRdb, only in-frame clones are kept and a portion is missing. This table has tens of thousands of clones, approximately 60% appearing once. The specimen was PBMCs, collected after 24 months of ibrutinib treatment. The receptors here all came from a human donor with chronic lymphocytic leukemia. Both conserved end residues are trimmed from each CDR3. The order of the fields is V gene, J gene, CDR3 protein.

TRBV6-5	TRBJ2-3	ASRPASGVVDTQY
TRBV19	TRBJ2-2	ASSIYGLNTGELF
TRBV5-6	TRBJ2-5	ASSFRAAQETQY
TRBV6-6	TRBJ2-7	ASSYSSAGLEQY
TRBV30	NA	AWTLAGLYEQY
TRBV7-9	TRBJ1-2	ASSFAGGLDYT
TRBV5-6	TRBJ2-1	ASRWRGSSYNEQF
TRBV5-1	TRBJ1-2	ASSLSGNGYT
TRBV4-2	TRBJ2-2	ASSQGSNTGELF
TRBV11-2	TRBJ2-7	ASSPPGYEQY
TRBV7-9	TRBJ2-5	ASSLGDKKETQY
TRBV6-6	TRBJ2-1	ASSPGVAGRNEQF
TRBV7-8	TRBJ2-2	ASSLRTGGPGELF
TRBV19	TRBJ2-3	ASSRYASGRTDTQY
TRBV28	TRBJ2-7	ASSYSIVRDDEQY
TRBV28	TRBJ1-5	ASSLPDRFQPQH
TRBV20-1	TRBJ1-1	SATAAEAF
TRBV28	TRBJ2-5	ASRGQKKQETQY